This T cell receptor (beta chain) is drawn from a study of Tregs in tolerant kidney transplant recipients. General observations from the study: Validation in larger populations is needed because few patients were studied.

On this clone itself: Antigen: not known.

This table comes from immunoSEQ multiplex PCR, and its TCRdb copy is limited to in-frame clones, with some not included. The sample includes 240,000 or so clones, roughly 84% seen only once; the top ten take around 0.61%. This CDR3 region has 14 residues. Trimming removed 3 bases at V and 3 bases at J, with 12 bases between. Per the germline V gene, CDR1 is ENHRY and CDR2 is SYGVKD. This chain links TRBV10-3 with TRBJ2-7; D is possibly TRBD1 (5 bases). The receptor was derived from a human donor in good health. Input material: CD4+ T cells from blood. CDR3: CAISDATAGYEQYF. In nucleotides, the CDR3 is TGTGCCATCAGTGACGCGACAGCTGGCTACGAGCAGTACTTC.